This paragraph reports one TCR beta chain. This entry is derived from a study of Ad26.COV2.S vaccination and SARS-CoV-2 variants. Germline CDR1 and CDR2: LNHDA and SQIVND (reference sequence). The junction had 9 bases not matched to a gene; V was cut back by 5 bases and J by 8 bases. The CDR3 has 15 amino acids. As to treatment: some 20 received Ad26.COV2.S at low or high dose, single or two shots; about five received placebo; per-sample allocation not given. Samples were taken on day 63 after the first vaccine or placebo injection. An Ad26 vector that expressed Wuhan-strain SARS-CoV-2 spike constituted the vaccine. Sequencing used immunoSEQ multiplex PCR; TCRdb keeps in-frame clones, though not all of them. The sample lists more than 300,000 clones, 80% to 90% occurring once.

The source is a person between 18 and 65 years old who received the Ad26.COV2.S COVID-19 vaccine or a placebo. Specimen: peripheral blood, collected in a trial of Ad26.COV2.S vaccine versus placebo. The V call is TRBV19, the J call TRBJ2-1; 10 bases are shared with TRBD2. The CDR3 bases are TGTGCCAGTAGTCTCGCCGGGACTAGCGTTGATGAGCAGTTCTTC. Its protein product is CASSLAGTSVDEQFF.